This T cell receptor (beta chain) was profiled in a study of identifying expanded T cells in peripheral blood. Study results and limitations: Variance in clone template counts between approximately two-week samples significantly increased with total template count across all healthy donors. Roughly 1.1 clones differed between technical replicates, versus about 15 and 19 over time.

Profiling relied on immunoSEQ multiplex PCR, and the TCRdb table lists in-frame clones only, not all of them. The table lists roughly 92,000 clones, about 88% of them singletons. V was cut by 3 bases and J by 1 base, with 9 bases left in between. The CDR3 consists of 14 residues. Germline V gives CDR1 SGHTA, CDR2 FQGNSA. Healthy donors had no documented immune events, such as infections, while sampled. About this clone itself: Its antigen is currently unknown.

The sample consisted of blood. This receptor was taken from a person aged 18-70 years in good health. The chain is built from TRBV7-2 and TRBJ1-1; D is uncertain. This CDR3 reads CASSFPWGNTEAFF. In nucleotides, the CDR3 is TGTGCCAGCAGCTTTCCCTGGGGGAACACTGAAGCTTTCTTT. The whole variable domain, filled in from reference TRBV7-2 and TRBJ1-1, reads GAGVSQSPSNKVTEKGKDVELRCDPISGHTALYWYRQSLGQGLEFLIYFQGNSAPDKSGLPSDRFSAERTGGSVSTLTIQRTQQEDSAVYLCASSFPWGNTEAFFGQGTRLTVV.